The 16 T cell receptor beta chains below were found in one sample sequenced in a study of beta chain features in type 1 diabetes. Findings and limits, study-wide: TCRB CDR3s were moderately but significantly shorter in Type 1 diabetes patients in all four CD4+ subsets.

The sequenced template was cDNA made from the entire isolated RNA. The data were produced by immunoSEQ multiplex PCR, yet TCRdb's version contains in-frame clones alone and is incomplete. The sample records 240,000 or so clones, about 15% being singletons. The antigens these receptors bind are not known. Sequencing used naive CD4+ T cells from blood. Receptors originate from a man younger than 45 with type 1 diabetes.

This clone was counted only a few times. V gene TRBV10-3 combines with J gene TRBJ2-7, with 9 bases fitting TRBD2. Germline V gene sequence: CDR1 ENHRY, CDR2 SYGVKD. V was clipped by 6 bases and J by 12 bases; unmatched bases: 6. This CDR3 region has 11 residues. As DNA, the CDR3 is TGTGCCATCAGAGCAGCGGGAGGCTGGTACTTC. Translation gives CAIRAAGGWYF.

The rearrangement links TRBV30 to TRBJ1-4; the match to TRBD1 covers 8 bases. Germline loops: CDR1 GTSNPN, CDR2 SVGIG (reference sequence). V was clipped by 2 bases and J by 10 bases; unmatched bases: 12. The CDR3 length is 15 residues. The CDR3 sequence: CAWSYLQGVGGKLFF. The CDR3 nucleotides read TGTGCCTGGAGTTACTTACAGGGGGTGGGGGGAAAACTGTTTTTT.

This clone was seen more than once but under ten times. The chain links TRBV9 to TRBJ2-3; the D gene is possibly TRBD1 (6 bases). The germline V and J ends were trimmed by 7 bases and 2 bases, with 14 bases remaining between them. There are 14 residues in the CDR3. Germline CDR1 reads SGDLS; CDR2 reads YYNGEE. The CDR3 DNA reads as TGTGCCAGCTCCGTGGGGGCTACCACAGATACGCAGTATTTT. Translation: CASSVGATTDTQYF.

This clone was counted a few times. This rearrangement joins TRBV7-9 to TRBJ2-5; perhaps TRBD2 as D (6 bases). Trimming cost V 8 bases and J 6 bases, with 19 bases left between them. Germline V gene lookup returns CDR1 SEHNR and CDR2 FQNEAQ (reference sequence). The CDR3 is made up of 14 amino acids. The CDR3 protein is CASVRDSGGKTQYF. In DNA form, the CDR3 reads TGTGCCAGCGTACGGGACTCCGGTGGGAAGACCCAGTACTTC.

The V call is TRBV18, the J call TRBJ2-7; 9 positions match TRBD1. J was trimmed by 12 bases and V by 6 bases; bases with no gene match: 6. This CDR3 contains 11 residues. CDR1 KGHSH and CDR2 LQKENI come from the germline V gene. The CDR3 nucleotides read TGTGCCAGCTCCTCGGGACAGGGAATGTACTTC. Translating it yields CASSSGQGMYF.

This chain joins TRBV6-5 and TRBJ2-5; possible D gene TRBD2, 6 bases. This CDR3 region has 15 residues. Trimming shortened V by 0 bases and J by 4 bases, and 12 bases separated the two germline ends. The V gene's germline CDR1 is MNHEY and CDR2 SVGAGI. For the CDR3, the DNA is TGTGCCAGCAGTTACTCGTGGGGGGAAGGAGAGACCCAGTACTTC. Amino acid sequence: CASSYSWGEGETQYF.

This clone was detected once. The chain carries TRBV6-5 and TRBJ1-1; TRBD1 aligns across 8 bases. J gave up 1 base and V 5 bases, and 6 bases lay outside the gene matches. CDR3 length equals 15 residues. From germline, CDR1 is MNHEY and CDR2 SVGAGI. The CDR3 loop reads CASSLAGQANTEAFF. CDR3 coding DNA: TGTGCCAGCAGTCTAGCGGGACAGGCGAACACTGAAGCTTTCTTT.

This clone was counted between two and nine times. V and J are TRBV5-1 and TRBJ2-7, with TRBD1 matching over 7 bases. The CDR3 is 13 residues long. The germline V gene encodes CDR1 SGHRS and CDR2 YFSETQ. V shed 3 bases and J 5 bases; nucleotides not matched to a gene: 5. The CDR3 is CASSYDRVHEQYF. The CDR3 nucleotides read TGCGCCAGCAGCTACGACAGGGTCCACGAGCAGTACTTC. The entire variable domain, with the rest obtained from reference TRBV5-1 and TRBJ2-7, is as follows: KAGVTQTPRYLIKTRGQQVTLSCSPISGHRSVSWYQQTPGQGLQFLFEYFSETQRNKGNFPGRFSGRQFSNSRSEMNVSTLELGDSALYLCASSYDRVHEQYFGPGTRLTVT.

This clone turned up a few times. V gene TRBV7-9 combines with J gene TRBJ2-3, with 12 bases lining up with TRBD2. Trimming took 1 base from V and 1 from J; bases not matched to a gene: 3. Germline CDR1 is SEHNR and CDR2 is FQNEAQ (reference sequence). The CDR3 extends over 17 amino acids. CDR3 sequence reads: CASSLGTSGTRTDTQYF. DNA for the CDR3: TGTGCCAGCAGCTTAGGGACTAGCGGGACTCGCACAGATACGCAGTATTTT.

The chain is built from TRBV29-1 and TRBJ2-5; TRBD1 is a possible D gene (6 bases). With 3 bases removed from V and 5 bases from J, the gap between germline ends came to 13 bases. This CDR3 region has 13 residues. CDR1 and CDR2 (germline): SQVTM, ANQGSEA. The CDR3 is CSVEAGAQETQYF. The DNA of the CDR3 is TGCAGCGTTGAGGCAGGGGCCCAGGAGACCCAGTACTTC.

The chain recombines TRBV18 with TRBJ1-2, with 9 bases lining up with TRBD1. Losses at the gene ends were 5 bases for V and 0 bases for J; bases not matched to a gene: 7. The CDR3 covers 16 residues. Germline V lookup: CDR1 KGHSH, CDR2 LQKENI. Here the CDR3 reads CASSFGQGNSNYGYTF. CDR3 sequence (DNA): TGTGCCAGCTCATTCGGACAGGGGAATTCTAACTATGGCTACACCTTC.

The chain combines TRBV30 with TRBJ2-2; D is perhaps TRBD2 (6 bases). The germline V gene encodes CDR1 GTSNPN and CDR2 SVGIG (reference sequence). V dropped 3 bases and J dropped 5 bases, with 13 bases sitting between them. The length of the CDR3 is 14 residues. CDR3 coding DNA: TGTGCCTGGAGCGTGGGAGGCGCTACCGGGGAGCTGTTTTTT. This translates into CAWSVGGATGELFF.

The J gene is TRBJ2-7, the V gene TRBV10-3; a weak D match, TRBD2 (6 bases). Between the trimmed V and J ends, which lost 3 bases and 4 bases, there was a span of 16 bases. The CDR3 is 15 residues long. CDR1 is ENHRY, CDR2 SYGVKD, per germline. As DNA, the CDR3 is TGTGCCATCAGTGAATGGGGGGTCGGGTTTTACGAGCAGTACTTC. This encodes CAISEWGVGFYEQYF.

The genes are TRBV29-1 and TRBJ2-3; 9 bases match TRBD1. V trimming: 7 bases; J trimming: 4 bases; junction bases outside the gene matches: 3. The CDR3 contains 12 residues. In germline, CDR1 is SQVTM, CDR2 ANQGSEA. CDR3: CSARQGADTQYF. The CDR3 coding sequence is TGCAGCGCTCGACAGGGGGCAGATACGCAGTATTTT.

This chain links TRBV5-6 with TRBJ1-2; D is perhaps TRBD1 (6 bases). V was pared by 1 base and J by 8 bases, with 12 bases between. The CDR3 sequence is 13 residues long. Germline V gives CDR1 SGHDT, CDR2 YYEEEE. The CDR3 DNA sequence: TGTGCCAGCAGCTTGCGGGGGGCTTTGGGCTACACCTTC. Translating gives CASSLRGALGYTF.

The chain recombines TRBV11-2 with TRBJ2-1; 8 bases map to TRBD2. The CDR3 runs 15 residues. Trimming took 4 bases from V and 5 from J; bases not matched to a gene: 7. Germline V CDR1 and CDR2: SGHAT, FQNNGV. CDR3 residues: CASSSFREGHNEQFF. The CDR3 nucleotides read TGTGCCAGCAGCTCCTTCCGGGAGGGCCACAATGAGCAGTTCTTC.